This is a list of T cell receptor beta chains from one sample in a study of blood T cell repertoires in COVID-19. The method was immunoSEQ multiplex PCR; TCRdb's version includes in-frame clones alone and lacks a portion of them. The sample lists over 400,000 clones, about nine tenths occurring once. Source material: PBMCs or T cells enriched from blood (not recorded which). The receptors shown here come from a woman in her fifties or sixties who had recovered from COVID-19. CDR3s include the opening cysteine and the closing phenylalanine or tryptophan.

j_call: TRBJ1-2; v_call: TRBV6-5; cdr3_aa: CASTPFRTSSYGYTF
j_call: TRBJ2-3; v_call: TRBV5-1; cdr3_aa: CASSYMDRLSDTQYF
j_call: TRBJ2-1; v_call: TRBV4-1; cdr3_aa: CASSQVAYNEQFF
j_call: TRBJ2-3; v_call: TRBV10-2; cdr3_aa: CASSEGTGVDTQYF
j_call: TRBJ2-5; v_call: TRBV6-1; cdr3_aa: CASSERGQGKTQYF
j_call: TRBJ1-1; v_call: TRBV6-6; cdr3_aa: CASSYTVSEAFF
j_call: TRBJ1-2; v_call: TRBV7-8; cdr3_aa: CASSTPGGNGYTF
j_call: TRBJ1-1; v_call: TRBV30; cdr3_aa: CAFGTGWTEAFF
j_call: TRBJ2-2; v_call: TRBV2; cdr3_aa: CASRAGTGPNTGELFF
j_call: TRBJ2-3; v_call: TRBV4-1; cdr3_aa: CASSQAGQSTDTQYF
j_call: TRBJ2-2; v_call: TRBV2; cdr3_aa: CASRPDRTNTGELFF
j_call: TRBJ1-2; v_call: TRBV29-1; cdr3_aa: CSVDRDRDYGYTF
j_call: TRBJ1-2; v_call: TRBV18; cdr3_aa: CASSPATGGFLGYTF
j_call: TRBJ1-6; v_call: TRBV5-1; cdr3_aa: CASSLGDSPPNSPLHF
j_call: TRBJ1-1; v_call: TRBV29-1; cdr3_aa: CSVDGQLRTEAFF